This TCR beta chain derives from a study of cytotoxic CD8 clonotypes in ibrutinib-treated CLL. Sequencing was performed with immunoSEQ multiplex PCR; in TCRdb, only in-frame clones are kept and a portion is missing. The sample holds some 290,000 clones; about 77% are singletons and the top ten take roughly 7%. CDR3 length: 14 amino acids. Germline V lookup: CDR1 LNHDA, CDR2 SQIVND (reference sequence). The trim removed 5 bases at V and 6 bases at J, leaving 9 bases unmatched. Material: PBMCs, obtained before ibrutinib treatment. This TCR came from a human donor with chronic lymphocytic leukemia. The chain links TRBV19 to TRBJ2-7; 8 nucleotides align to TRBD1. The CDR3 is CASSADRVYAEQYF. The CDR3 DNA sequence: TGTGCCAGTAGTGCGGACAGGGTATACGCCGAGCAGTACTTC.